These T cell receptor beta chains were read from a single sample in a study of cytotoxic CD8 clonotypes in ibrutinib-treated CLL. TCRdb's table, derived via immunoSEQ multiplex PCR, lists solely in-frame clones and lacks some. The sample yields roughly 250,000 clones, 70% seen once. The sample was PBMCs, taken after 24 months of ibrutinib treatment. The receptors originated from a human donor with chronic lymphocytic leukemia. The CDR3 runs from the conserved cysteine through the conserved F or W.

TRBJ2-3,TRBV20-1,CSAHRDTQYF
TRBJ2-2,TRBV9,CASSALQGADTGELFF
TRBJ2-1,TRBV7-6,CASSSGRQNEQFF
TRBJ2-2,TRBV27,CASRMNRGNTGELFF
TRBJ2-1,TRBV7-3,CASSSIRARRSSYNEQFF
TRBJ2-3,TRBV5-8,CAAGAGAHTDTQYF
TRBJ2-5,TRBV28,CATNRDKETQYF
TRBJ2-7,TRBV6-4,CASSEPIQASYEQYF
TRBJ2-1,TRBV7-3,CASSLAGGLMNEQFF
TRBJ1-3,TRBV4-2,CASRPGGSANTIYF
TRBJ1-5,TRBV6-6,CASSYQNQPQHF
TRBJ2-7,TRBV30,CAWTHTDSWEQYF
TRBJ2-3,TRBV7-2,CASSLRTGGSTDTQYF
TRBJ2-1,TRBV27,CASSPGTSSNEQFF
TRBJ1-5,TRBV30,CAWSVTDQPQHF
TRBJ1-5,TRBV2,CASNRGGGLRQPQHF
TRBJ2-7,TRBV15,CATSNRQGYEQYF
TRBJ2-7,TRBV29-1,CSVEVPENIGYEQYF
TRBJ1-2,TRBV5-1,CASSSKAGGTNYGYTF
TRBJ2-3,TRBV5-1,CASSLEVAGVADTQYF
TRBJ2-7,TRBV5-1,CASSQTSGPYEQYF
TRBJ1-2,TRBV7-9,CASSLEDSDYTF
TRBJ2-1,TRBV27,CASRIGLAPNEQFF
TRBJ2-3,TRBV4-1,CASSQVGSTDTQYF
TRBJ1-5,TRBV18,CASSDGEAQPQHF
TRBJ1-1,TRBV11-2,CASSFQGGGSTEAFF
TRBJ2-7,TRBV7-9,CASSLVRSTSGSHYEQYF
TRBJ1-1,TRBV6-5,CASITLSKGNTEAFF
TRBJ1-2,TRBV4-2,CASAPGTEFNYGYTF
TRBJ2-1,TRBV29-1,CSVEGARQGNEQFF
TRBJ2-1,TRBV7-9,CAILSGTAYNEQFF
TRBJ2-7,TRBV30,CAWSPPGLAKSYEQYF
TRBJ1-5,TRBV6-5,CASHNLGQPQHF
TRBJ2-7,TRBV19,CASSTRGWSYEQYF
TRBJ2-5,TRBV7-9,CASSLAARRETQYF
TRBJ2-7,TRBV11-3,CAYEGRGRKYEQYF
TRBJ1-2,TRBV7-9,CASSTRDSYGYTF
TRBJ2-1,TRBV28,CASRGGWSYNEQFF
TRBJ2-5,TRBV9,CASSQGGLRETQYF
TRBJ1-2,TRBV7-3,CASSPDRSNGYTF
TRBJ2-7,TRBV5-8,CASSLRYSNYEQYF
TRBJ2-3,TRBV20-1,CSARADWEQYF
TRBJ2-7,TRBV4-2,CASSHPMDRTYEQYF
TRBJ1-2,TRBV6-5,CASGKEGAFGYTF
TRBJ1-2,TRBV11-2,CASSLDRSYGYTF
TRBJ2-1,TRBV29-1,CSVIWGYNEQFF
TRBJ1-1,TRBV29-1,CSAVKGRAFF
TRBJ1-2,TRBV28,CASSPEGGSYTF
TRBJ1-2,TRBV10-3,CAISEGPRDGRRYGYTF
TRBJ2-5,TRBV2,CATGDQETQYF
TRBJ1-4,TRBV29-1,CSVGTDNEKLFF
TRBJ1-5,TRBV19,CASSIRGLNQPQHF
TRBJ2-7,TRBV5-1,CASSAGQGNEQYF
TRBJ2-1,TRBV7-9,CASSVGQGASNEQFF